A single sample is the source of the 3 T cell receptor beta chains below, sequenced in a study of blood T cell repertoires in COVID-19. Generated by immunoSEQ multiplex PCR, the TCRdb table keeps only in-frame clones and is missing some. Of tens of thousands of clones detected, about four fifths appear once; the ten largest clones hold 15% to 20%. What was sequenced was peripheral blood. These receptors were obtained from a man aged 65-85 years who had recovered from COVID-19.

This clone appeared a few times. The chain joins TRBV4-2 to TRBJ1-4; unclear D gene. Trimming shortened V by 0 bases and J by 0 bases, and 8 bases separated the two germline ends. The CDR3 runs to 16 residues. Germline V gives CDR1 LGHNA, CDR2 YNFKEQ. The CDR3: CASSQDSTTTNEKLFF. The CDR3 DNA follows: TGTGCCAGCAGCCAAGATAGCACTACAACTAATGAAAAACTGTTTTTT.

J is TRBJ1-1 and V is TRBV25-1; 9 nucleotides match TRBD1. The germline gives CDR1 MGHDK, CDR2 SYGVNS. The CDR3 contains 14 residues. Trimming took 4 bases from V and 4 from J; bases not matched to a gene: 4. This chain's CDR3 is CASSATTGGTEAFF. The CDR3 DNA reads TGTGCCAGCAGTGCGACGACAGGGGGCACTGAAGCTTTCTTT.

This sequence joins TRBV7-8 and TRBJ1-5; tentative D call: TRBD1 (6 bases). V was cut by 0 bases and J by 5 bases, with 17 bases left in between. In germline, CDR1 is SGHVS, CDR2 FQNEAQ. CDR3 length: 17 residues. Here the CDR3 reads CASSLAGSVSGDQPQHF. DNA for the CDR3: TGTGCCAGCAGCTTAGCGGGCTCCGTATCAGGGGATCAGCCCCAGCATTTT. Full variable domain (outside the CDR3, taken from reference TRBV7-8 and TRBJ1-5): GAGVSQSPRYKVAKRGQDVALRCDPISGHVSLFWYQQALGQGPEFLTYFQNEAQLDKSGLPSDRFFAERPEGSVSTLKIQRTQQEDSAVYLCASSLAGSVSGDQPQHFGDGTRLSIL.